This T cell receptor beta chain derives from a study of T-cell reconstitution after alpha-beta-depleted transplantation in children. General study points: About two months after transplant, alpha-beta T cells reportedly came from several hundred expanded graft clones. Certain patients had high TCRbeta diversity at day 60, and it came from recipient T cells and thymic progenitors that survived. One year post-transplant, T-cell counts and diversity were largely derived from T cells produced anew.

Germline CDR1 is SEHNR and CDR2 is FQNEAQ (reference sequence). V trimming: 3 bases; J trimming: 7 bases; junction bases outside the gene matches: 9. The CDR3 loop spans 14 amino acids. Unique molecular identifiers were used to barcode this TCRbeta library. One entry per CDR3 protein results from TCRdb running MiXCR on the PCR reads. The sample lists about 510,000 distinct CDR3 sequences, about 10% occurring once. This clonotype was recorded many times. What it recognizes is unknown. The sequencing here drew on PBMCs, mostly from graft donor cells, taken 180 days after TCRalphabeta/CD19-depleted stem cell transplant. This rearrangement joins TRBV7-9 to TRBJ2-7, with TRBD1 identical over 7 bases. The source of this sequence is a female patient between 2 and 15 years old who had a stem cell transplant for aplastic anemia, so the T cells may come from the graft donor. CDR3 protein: CASSFNPGQLEQYV. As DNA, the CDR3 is TGTGCCAGCAGCTTCAACCCGGGACAGTTAGAGCAGTACGTC.